The source of this T cell receptor (beta chain) is a study of regulatory T cells in long-lasting Graves disease. Time point denoted: newly diagnosed GD, antithyroid drugs for less than 3 months. After RNA was extracted from PBMCs, the TCR library was made from it. The germline V and J ends were trimmed by 5 bases and 5 bases, with 12 bases remaining between them. CDR1 is SEHNR and CDR2 is FQNEAQ in the germline V gene (reference sequence). This CDR3 contains 13 residues. This clonotype was seen repeatedly, ten times or more. Arm-PCR of CDR3 regions and iRepertoire HTBI primers were the basis on which TCR beta libraries were built. MiXCR, applied by TCRdb to the multiplex PCR reads, yields one record per CDR3 protein. The sample lists over 500,000 distinct CDR3 sequences, roughly 15% occurring once. These data also featured in a second study, about T cells in Graves' hyperthyroidism and ophthalmopathy.

The clonotype was recovered from a woman in her twenties or thirties with Graves disease. The specimen comprised peripheral blood mononuclear cells (PBMCs), sampled at new diagnosis, from a patient treated with antithyroid drugs. This chain connects TRBV7-9 to TRBJ2-5; possible D gene TRBD2, 6 bases. CDR3 coding DNA: TGTGCCAGCAGCGAGGATGGAGGGGAGACCCAGTACTTC. Translating gives CASSEDGGETQYF.